The rows below give T cell receptor beta chains drawn from one sample of a study of cytomegalovirus exposure and HLA in healthy donors. Sequenced by immunoSEQ multiplex PCR; TCRdb stores in-frame clones only, minus some. The sample includes about 200,000 clones, roughly three quarters of them seen just once. The sequenced sample consisted of PBMCs. The receptors here all came from a woman aged 25 to 45 in good health and CMV-seronegative. CDR3s include the opening cysteine and the closing phenylalanine or tryptophan. A D gene is named only where the DNA matches it firmly. Expanded clones get a size class; other rows say once, few or many, or leave the size out.

V: TRBV6-5; size: few; J: TRBJ2-2; D: NA; DNA: TGTGCCAGCAGACCTACAGGGCTTACCGGGGAGCTGTTTTTT; CDR3: CASRPTGLTGELFF
V: TRBV4-1; size: NA; J: TRBJ1-2; D: NA; DNA: TGCGCCAGCAGCCAAGTTGTAGAAACAGTCTATGGCTACACCTTC; CDR3: CASSQVVETVYGYTF
V: TRBV29-1; size: few; J: TRBJ1-2; D: NA; DNA: TGCAGCGCTTACAGCAGTTATGGCTACACCTTC; CDR3: CSAYSSYGYTF
V: TRBV6-5; size: once; J: TRBJ2-4; D: NA; DNA: TGTGCCAGCAGTTACCGCGAGGGAAACATTCAGTACTTC; CDR3: CASSYREGNIQYF
V: TRBV28; size: NA; J: TRBJ2-5; D: NA; DNA: TGTGCCAGCAGTTTTGGGCGACAGCTCCAAGAGACCCAGTACTTC; CDR3: CASSFGRQLQETQYF
V: TRBV18; size: NA; J: TRBJ1-5; D: TRBD1; DNA: TGTGCCAGCTCACCGACAGGGAGAAACAATCAGCCCCAGCATTTT; CDR3: CASSPTGRNNQPQHF
V: TRBV1; size: NA; J: TRBJ2-7; D: NA; DNA: TGCACCAGCAGCCAAGCTCCCGAGACAGGGAGACGCGAGCAGTACTTC; CDR3: CTSSQAPETGRREQYF
V: TRBV4-2; size: NA; J: TRBJ1-1; D: NA; DNA: TGTGCCAGCAGCCCCGCGGTGTCCTCCAACACTGAAGCTTTCTTT; CDR3: CASSPAVSSNTEAFF
V: TRBV11-3; size: NA; J: TRBJ2-3; D: TRBD2; DNA: TGTGCCAGCAGCCAGGGACTAGCGGGGGGATTTATAAATACGCAGTATTTT; CDR3: CASSQGLAGGFINTQYF
V: TRBV2; size: NA; J: TRBJ1-2; D: NA; DNA: TGTGCCAGCTCTTTTTCACTCGGGGTAGGCTATGGCTACACCTTC; CDR3: CASSFSLGVGYGYTF
V: TRBV2; size: NA; J: TRBJ2-4; D: NA; DNA: TGTGCCAGCAAGGCCAGGGTAGCCAAAAACATTCAGTACTTC; CDR3: CASKARVAKNIQYF
V: TRBV2; size: NA; J: TRBJ2-7; D: TRBD2; DNA: TGTGCCAGCAGTGAAGGTGGGGTCACTAGCGGGGGCTACGAGCAGTACTTC; CDR3: CASSEGGVTSGGYEQYF
V: TRBV5-1; size: NA; J: TRBJ2-7; D: TRBD1; DNA: TGCGCCAGCAGCTTCGGGGACAGGGGGCCCTACGAGCAGTACTTC; CDR3: CASSFGDRGPYEQYF
V: TRBV5-4; size: NA; J: TRBJ1-4; D: TRBD1; DNA: TGTGCCAGCAGCGTGGACAGGGTAGAAAAACTGTTTTTT; CDR3: CASSVDRVEKLFF
V: TRBV4-2; size: once; J: TRBJ2-1; D: TRBD2; DNA: TGTGCCAGCAGCCAAGATGCTAGCGGGGTATACAATGAGCAGTTCTTC; CDR3: CASSQDASGVYNEQFF
V: TRBV11-3; size: once; J: TRBJ1-1; D: NA; DNA: TGTGCCAGCAGCTTAGACGCCCGCCCGGGCACTGAAGCTTTCTTT; CDR3: CASSLDARPGTEAFF
V: TRBV18; size: NA; J: TRBJ2-7; D: TRBD2; DNA: TGTGCCAGCTCACCCCTAGCGGGAGGGCCTTGGGAGCAGTACTTC; CDR3: CASSPLAGGPWEQYF
V: TRBV14; size: NA; J: TRBJ2-5; D: NA; DNA: TGTGCCAGCAGCCAAGAGCCAGCGGGCGGAGAGACCCAGTACTTC; CDR3: CASSQEPAGGETQYF
V: TRBV29-1; size: NA; J: TRBJ2-7; D: TRBD2; DNA: TGCAGCGTCAGCCGTTCTAGCGGAAGCGAGCAGTACTTC; CDR3: CSVSRSSGSEQYF
V: TRBV19; size: once; J: TRBJ2-1; D: TRBD2; DNA: TGTGCCAGTAGTATTACGAGCGGGAGGGCCTCCTACAATGAGCAGTTCTTC; CDR3: CASSITSGRASYNEQFF
V: TRBV7-8; size: few; J: TRBJ1-2; D: NA; DNA: TGTGCCAGCAGCTTAGGGGCTGCCTATGGCTACACCTTC; CDR3: CASSLGAAYGYTF
V: TRBV6-5; size: NA; J: TRBJ2-3; D: NA; DNA: TGTGCCAGCACTTTCGGGGGCACAGATACGCAGTATTTT; CDR3: CASTFGGTDTQYF
V: TRBV5-1; size: NA; J: TRBJ1-2; D: NA; DNA: TGCGCCAGCAGCTTGGCCCTGTTTAACTATGGCTACACCTTC; CDR3: CASSLALFNYGYTF
V: TRBV9; size: NA; J: TRBJ2-7; D: NA; DNA: TGTGCCAGCAGCCCACCGACAGGATCCTACGAGCAGTACTTC; CDR3: CASSPPTGSYEQYF
V: TRBV4-1; size: NA; J: TRBJ2-7; D: TRBD2; DNA: TGCGCCAGCAGCTCCTTGAAAGCGGGAGGGCAGTACGAGCAGTACTTC; CDR3: CASSSLKAGGQYEQYF
V: TRBV21-1; size: once; J: TRBJ2-7; D: NA; DNA: TGTGCCAGCAGCATGGGGGACAGGCACAATAACTACGAGCAGTACTTC; CDR3: CASSMGDRHNNYEQYF
V: TRBV27; size: NA; J: TRBJ2-1; D: TRBD2; DNA: TGTGCCAGCAGTTTCGCGGGACTAGCGGACAATGAGCAGTTCTTC; CDR3: CASSFAGLADNEQFF